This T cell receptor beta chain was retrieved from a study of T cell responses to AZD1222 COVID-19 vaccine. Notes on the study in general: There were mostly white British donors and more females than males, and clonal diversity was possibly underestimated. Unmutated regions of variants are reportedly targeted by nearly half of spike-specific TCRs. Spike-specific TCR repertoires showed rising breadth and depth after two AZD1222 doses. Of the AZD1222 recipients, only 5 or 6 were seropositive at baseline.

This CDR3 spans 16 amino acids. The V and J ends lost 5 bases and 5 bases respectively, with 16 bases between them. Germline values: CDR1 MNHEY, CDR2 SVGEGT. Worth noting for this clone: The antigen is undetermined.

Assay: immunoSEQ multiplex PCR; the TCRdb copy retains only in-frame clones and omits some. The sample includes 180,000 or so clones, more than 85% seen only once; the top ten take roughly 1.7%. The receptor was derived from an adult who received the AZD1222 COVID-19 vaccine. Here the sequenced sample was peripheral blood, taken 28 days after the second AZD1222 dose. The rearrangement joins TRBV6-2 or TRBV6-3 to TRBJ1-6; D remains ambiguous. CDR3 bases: TGTGCCAGCAGTCCCAGATATGGAGGGAATAATTCACCCCTCCACTTT. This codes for CASSPRYGGNNSPLHF.